This T cell receptor beta chain was recorded in a study of T cell responses to AZD1222 COVID-19 vaccine. Some clones are missing from TCRdb's copy, which holds only in-frame ones; the method was immunoSEQ multiplex PCR. The sample includes fewer than 90,000 clones, 75% to 90% of them seen just once. From germline, CDR1 is SGHRS and CDR2 YFSETQ. The CDR3 is made up of 14 amino acids. The germline V and J ends were trimmed by 4 bases and 4 bases, with 14 bases remaining between them. This clonotype was obtained from an adult who received the AZD1222 COVID-19 vaccine. The rearrangement links TRBV5-1 to TRBJ2-5; a weak D match, TRBD2 (6 bases). Specimen: peripheral blood, collected 28 days after the second AZD1222 dose. The CDR3 loop is CASSPRTISETQYF. The CDR3 region has the DNA TGCGCCAGCAGCCCCCGGACTATTTCAGAGACCCAGTACTTC.